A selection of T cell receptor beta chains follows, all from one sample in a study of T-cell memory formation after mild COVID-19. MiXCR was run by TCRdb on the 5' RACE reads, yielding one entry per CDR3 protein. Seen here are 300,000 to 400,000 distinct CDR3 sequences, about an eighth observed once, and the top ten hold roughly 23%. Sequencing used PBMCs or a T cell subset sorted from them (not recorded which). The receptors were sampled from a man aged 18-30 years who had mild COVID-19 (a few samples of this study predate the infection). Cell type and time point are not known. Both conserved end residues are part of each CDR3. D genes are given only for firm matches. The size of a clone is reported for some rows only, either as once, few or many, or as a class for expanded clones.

CDR3nt: TGTGCCAGCAGCCCTCCGGACAGTACCTATAGCAATCAGCCCCAGCATTTT
CDR3aa: CASSPPDSTYSNQPQHF
v_gene: TRBV9
abundance: few
j_gene: TRBJ1-5
d_gene: .

CDR3nt: TGTGCCAGCAGTTTTACATTCCAAGAGACCCAGTACTTC
CDR3aa: CASSFTFQETQYF
v_gene: TRBV27
abundance: few
j_gene: TRBJ2-5
d_gene: .

CDR3nt: TGTGCCACCAGCAGAGATTATTCGGGGACAGGGAACACTGAAGCTTTCTTT
CDR3aa: CATSRDYSGTGNTEAFF
v_gene: TRBV15
abundance: .
j_gene: TRBJ1-1
d_gene: TRBD1

CDR3nt: TGTGCCAGCAGTTACTCCTTGGGCCAGGATGAGACCCAGTACTTC
CDR3aa: CASSYSLGQDETQYF
v_gene: TRBV6-5
abundance: .
j_gene: TRBJ2-5
d_gene: .

CDR3nt: TGTGCCAGCAGCCAAGCCGCCCCAACGCAGTATTTT
CDR3aa: CASSQAAPTQYF
v_gene: TRBV4-2
abundance: .
j_gene: TRBJ2-3
d_gene: .

CDR3nt: TGTGCCAGCAGTTTAAACGGGGGGCTTTTTGCCGGGGAGCTGTTTTTT
CDR3aa: CASSLNGGLFAGELFF
v_gene: TRBV12-3/TRBV12-4
abundance: few
j_gene: TRBJ2-2
d_gene: .

CDR3nt: TGCGCCAGCAGGGGACCTACTCTAAACACAGATACGCAGTATTTT
CDR3aa: CASRGPTLNTDTQYF
v_gene: TRBV5-1
abundance: many
j_gene: TRBJ2-3
d_gene: .

CDR3nt: TGCGCCAGCAGCTTGTCACCTGACGGGTACCAGCCCCAGCATTTT
CDR3aa: CASSLSPDGYQPQHF
v_gene: TRBV5-1
abundance: .
j_gene: TRBJ1-5
d_gene: .

CDR3nt: TGCAGTGCTAGAGATCAACAGGCGTACAATGAGCAGTTCTTC
CDR3aa: CSARDQQAYNEQFF
v_gene: TRBV20-1
abundance: .
j_gene: TRBJ2-1
d_gene: .

CDR3nt: TGTGCCAGCTCAGTTATGGATGGGATGGATGGCTACACCTTC
CDR3aa: CASSVMDGMDGYTF
v_gene: TRBV18
abundance: .
j_gene: TRBJ1-2
d_gene: .

CDR3nt: TGTGCCAGCAGCACGACTAGTGTCGGTGAGCAGTTCTTC
CDR3aa: CASSTTSVGEQFF
v_gene: TRBV7-2
abundance: .
j_gene: TRBJ2-1
d_gene: .

CDR3nt: TGTGCCAGCAGCGAAGGGGGGGGCGCGGGCACAGATACGCAGTATTTT
CDR3aa: CASSEGGGAGTDTQYF
v_gene: TRBV9
abundance: .
j_gene: TRBJ2-3
d_gene: .

CDR3nt: TGCGCCACCAGCCGGACAGGGATGAACACTGAAGCTTTCTTT
CDR3aa: CATSRTGMNTEAFF
v_gene: TRBV5-1
abundance: .
j_gene: TRBJ1-1
d_gene: TRBD1

CDR3nt: TGTGCCAGCAGCCCCACAGGGAGCGCTGAAGCTTTCTTT
CDR3aa: CASSPTGSAEAFF
v_gene: TRBV4-2
abundance: .
j_gene: TRBJ1-1
d_gene: .

CDR3nt: TGCGCCAGCAGCTTGAGCCGACAGGACGGTAAAGCTTTCTTT
CDR3aa: CASSLSRQDGKAFF
v_gene: TRBV5-1
abundance: .
j_gene: TRBJ1-1
d_gene: .

CDR3nt: TGTGCCAGCAGCCGAGCGGAGTGGGGGAGGACTGAAGCTTTCTTT
CDR3aa: CASSRAEWGRTEAFF
v_gene: TRBV3-1
abundance: many
j_gene: TRBJ1-1
d_gene: .

CDR3nt: TGTGCCAGCAGCCCGCAGGGGGCTTATGGCTACACCTTC
CDR3aa: CASSPQGAYGYTF
v_gene: TRBV7-2
abundance: few
j_gene: TRBJ1-2
d_gene: TRBD1

CDR3nt: TGTGCCAGCTCGCCACAGGAGGTTCAAGAGACCCAGTACTTC
CDR3aa: CASSPQEVQETQYF
v_gene: TRBV18
abundance: .
j_gene: TRBJ2-5
d_gene: .

CDR3nt: TGTGCTAGCAGCCAAGGACTAGGGGAGACCCAGTACTTC
CDR3aa: CASSQGLGETQYF
v_gene: TRBV4-3
abundance: many
j_gene: TRBJ2-5
d_gene: TRBD2

CDR3nt: TGTGCCAGCAGACCAGACAGAGGGGAAGGGACTGGGGCGCAGTATTTT
CDR3aa: CASRPDRGEGTGAQYF
v_gene: TRBV28
abundance: few
j_gene: TRBJ2-3
d_gene: .

CDR3nt: TGTGCCAGCAGCTTAGTGGCAGACGCGAACTATGGCTACACCTTC
CDR3aa: CASSLVADANYGYTF
v_gene: TRBV7-2
abundance: .
j_gene: TRBJ1-2
d_gene: .

CDR3nt: TGTGCCAGCAGGCCTTACTGGGGTGGGGGGCAGCCCCAGCATTTT
CDR3aa: CASRPYWGGGQPQHF
v_gene: TRBV7-2
abundance: .
j_gene: TRBJ1-5
d_gene: .

CDR3nt: TGTGCCAGCAGGAGACTAGGCGGGATTGGGCTCGGGGAGCTGTTTTTT
CDR3aa: CASRRLGGIGLGELFF
v_gene: TRBV7-2
abundance: few
j_gene: TRBJ2-2
d_gene: .

CDR3nt: TGTGCCAGCAGCTTCGACAGTACTAAAAACATTCAGTACTTC
CDR3aa: CASSFDSTKNIQYF
v_gene: TRBV5-4
abundance: few
j_gene: TRBJ2-4
d_gene: .

CDR3nt: TGCGCCAGCAGCGGACTAGCGGGGGGGCTTGGAGATACGCAGTATTTT
CDR3aa: CASSGLAGGLGDTQYF
v_gene: TRBV4-1
abundance: .
j_gene: TRBJ2-3
d_gene: TRBD2

CDR3nt: TGCAGTGCTAGCCTAGCGGGGGGTGGCACAGATACGCAGTATTTT
CDR3aa: CSASLAGGGTDTQYF
v_gene: TRBV20-1
abundance: few
j_gene: TRBJ2-3
d_gene: TRBD2

CDR3nt: TGTGCCAGCAGAGGGAACAGGGAAAGGAGGGAGACCCAGTACTTC
CDR3aa: CASRGNRERRETQYF
v_gene: TRBV14
abundance: .
j_gene: TRBJ2-5
d_gene: .

CDR3nt: TGCAGTGCAACCGAGGGCAGGGATTGGTCACCCCTCCACTTT
CDR3aa: CSATEGRDWSPLHF
v_gene: TRBV20-1
abundance: .
j_gene: TRBJ1-6
d_gene: .

CDR3nt: TGTGCCAGCAGCCCTAATTCTTTCACCGGGGAGCTGTTTTTT
CDR3aa: CASSPNSFTGELFF
v_gene: TRBV9
abundance: few
j_gene: TRBJ2-2
d_gene: .

CDR3nt: TGTGCCAGCAGCCGACCTAGCGGGGGGGCTTCAGATACGCAGTATTTT
CDR3aa: CASSRPSGGASDTQYF
v_gene: TRBV7-8
abundance: .
j_gene: TRBJ2-3
d_gene: TRBD2

CDR3nt: TGTGCCAGCAGGTTACGTGTCGGCAATCAGCCCCAGCATTTT
CDR3aa: CASRLRVGNQPQHF
v_gene: TRBV6-5
abundance: .
j_gene: TRBJ1-5
d_gene: .